The 13 T cell receptor beta chains given below trace back to one sample, sequenced in a study of T cells after yellow fever vaccination. Using its own MiXCR run on the 5' RACE reads, TCRdb lists one record per CDR3 protein. The table includes fewer than 350,000 distinct CDR3 sequences, 4% to 5.5% detected once. This specimen consisted of PBMCs, obtained 15 days after the yellow fever booster vaccination. All receptors derive from a man aged 18-30 years who received the YFV17D yellow fever vaccine.

This clonotype was detected many times. The chain uses TRBV20-1 and TRBJ2-5; D is uncertain. Trimming took off 6 bases at V and 0 bases at J, with 11 bases between the two ends. The length of the CDR3 is 13 residues. In germline, CDR1 is DFQATT, CDR2 SNEGSKA (reference sequence). The CDR3 here is CSALPVYQETQYF. DNA for the CDR3: TGCAGTGCCCTCCCGGTATACCAAGAGACCCAGTACTTC.

This clonotype was seen more than once but under ten times. The CDR3 sequence: CASSGATDYGETQYF. As DNA, the CDR3 is TGTGCCAGCAGCGGAGCCACGGACTACGGGGAGACCCAGTACTTC. The V and J genes are TRBV5-4 and TRBJ2-5; D perhaps matches TRBD2 (6 bases). V lost 4 bases and J lost 5, with 18 bases in between. This CDR3 contains 15 residues. Germline V gene data show CDR1 as SGHNT and CDR2 as YYREEE (reference sequence).

This CDR3 reads CASSYPTTGGSYNEQFF. The CDR3 region has the DNA TGTGCCAGCAGTTACCCCACGACAGGGGGCTCCTACAATGAGCAGTTCTTC. The rearrangement joins TRBV6-6 to TRBJ2-1, with TRBD1 identical over 9 bases. The germline gives CDR1 MNHNY, CDR2 SVGAGI (reference sequence). The CDR3 totals 17 residues. V shed 2 bases, J shed 0 bases, and the junction held 5 bases outside the gene matches.

V usage is TRBV5-1 and J usage is TRBJ2-5; 8 positions match TRBD2. The junction had 14 bases not matched to a gene; V was cut back by 4 bases and J by 3 bases. Germline V CDR1 and CDR2: SGHRS, YFSETQ. This CDR3 comprises 17 residues. The CDR3 DNA reads TGCGCCAGCAGCCTGGGGTTGGCGAGCGGGGGAGAAGAGACCCAGTACTTC. Encoded protein: CASSLGLASGGEETQYF.

This clonotype was detected many times. The chain is built from TRBV4-3 and TRBJ1-6; D is unclear. V lost 3 bases and J lost 12, with 18 bases in between. The CDR3 length is 15 residues. Germline values: CDR1 LGHNA, CDR2 YSLEER. As DNA, the CDR3 is TGCGCCAGCAGCCAGGTATTAGGACTTTCGAGACCCCTCCACTTT. It codes for CASSQVLGLSRPLHF.

This clonotype was recorded at least ten times. The junction and the germline gene differ at one end; a read error may be behind it. This rearrangement joins TRBV27 to TRBJ1-6; weak D call: TRBD1 (6 bases). The CDR3 is made up of 16 amino acids. In germline, CDR1 is MNHEY, CDR2 SMNVEV (reference sequence). The CDR3 loop reads CASGLREGEYNSPLHF. In DNA, the CDR3 is TGTGCCAGCGGTTTGCGGGAGGGGGAATATAATTCACCCCTCCACTTT.

The V and J genes are TRBV5-1 and TRBJ1-6; no definite D call. The CDR3 runs to 16 residues. Germline CDR1 reads SGHRS; CDR2 reads YFSETQ. The V end lost 0 bases, the J end lost 0 bases, and 7 bases lay between the germline ends. The CDR3 sequence: CASSLEESSYNSPLHF. CDR3 nucleotides: TGCGCCAGCAGCTTGGAGGAGAGCTCCTATAATTCACCCCTCCACTTT.

This clonotype was counted ten times or more. The chain is built from TRBV7-2 and TRBJ2-5; TRBD2 aligns across 7 bases. The germline V gene encodes CDR1 SGHTA and CDR2 FQGNSA. The CDR3 runs to 14 residues. V was pared by 4 bases and J by 3 bases, with 5 bases of the junction left unmatched. The chain's CDR3 is CASSSPGGKETQYF. The CDR3 DNA reads as TGTGCCAGCAGCTCTCCCGGGGGGAAAGAGACCCAGTACTTC.

This clonotype occurred a few times. V usage is TRBV5-4 and J usage is TRBJ2-3; D unclear. The V and J ends lost 6 bases and 5 bases respectively, with 16 bases between them. The CDR3 is 14 amino acids. CDR1 is SGHNT, CDR2 YYREEE, per germline (reference sequence). The CDR3 sequence: CASTPSQDQDTQYF. The CDR3 DNA is TGTGCCAGCACCCCGAGTCAGGACCAAGATACGCAGTATTTT.

This clonotype was counted many times. The CDR3 nucleotides read TGTGCCAGCAGTTACGGGGAGGGGGCGTCTGAGCAGTACTTC. This gives the protein CASSYGEGASEQYF. This chain links TRBV6-2 or TRBV6-3 with TRBJ2-7, with D perhaps assigned TRBD1 or TRBD2 (7 bases each). CDR3 length: 14 amino acids. Trimming shortened V by 2 bases and J by 7 bases, and 15 bases separated the two germline ends. CDR1 is MNHEY, CDR2 SVGEGT, per germline.

This clonotype was observed many times. The chain uses TRBV9 and TRBJ2-5; 9 nucleotides align to TRBD2. This CDR3 spans 16 amino acids. CDR1 and CDR2 (germline): SGDLS, YYNGEE. The ends lost 4 bases at V and 5 bases at J; junction bases unmatched: 12. As DNA, the CDR3 is TGTGCCAGCAGCTCCTATAGCGGGGGCCCCGCGGAGACCCAGTACTTC. Protein: CASSSYSGGPAETQYF. The variable domain in full, completed from reference TRBV9 and TRBJ2-5, reads DSGVTQTPKHLITATGQRVTLRCSPRSGDLSVYWYQQSLDQGLQFLIQYYNGEERAKGNILERFSAQQFPDLHSELNLSSLELGDSALYFCASSSYSGGPAETQYFGPGTRLLVL.

The sample holds many counts of this clonotype. The rearrangement uses TRBV6-5 and TRBJ1-2; no reliable D call. This CDR3 has 15 amino acids. V gave up 10 bases and J gave up 5 bases, with 23 bases separating them. In germline, CDR1 is MNHEY, CDR2 SVGAGI. The CDR3 sequence is CATSITLGGPYGYTF. Written as DNA, the CDR3 is TGTGCCACCTCTATAACCCTGGGCGGACCATATGGCTACACCTTC.

V usage is TRBV15 and J usage is TRBJ2-7, with D possibly TRBD2 on 5 matching bases. V lost 4 bases and J 2 bases, leaving 12 bases between the germline ends. Per germline, CDR1 LNHNV and CDR2 YYDKDF (reference sequence). This CDR3 contains 14 residues. The CDR3 is CATSTGSGTYEQYV. The CDR3 coding sequence is TGTGCCACCAGCACTGGATCGGGGACCTACGAGCAGTACGTC.